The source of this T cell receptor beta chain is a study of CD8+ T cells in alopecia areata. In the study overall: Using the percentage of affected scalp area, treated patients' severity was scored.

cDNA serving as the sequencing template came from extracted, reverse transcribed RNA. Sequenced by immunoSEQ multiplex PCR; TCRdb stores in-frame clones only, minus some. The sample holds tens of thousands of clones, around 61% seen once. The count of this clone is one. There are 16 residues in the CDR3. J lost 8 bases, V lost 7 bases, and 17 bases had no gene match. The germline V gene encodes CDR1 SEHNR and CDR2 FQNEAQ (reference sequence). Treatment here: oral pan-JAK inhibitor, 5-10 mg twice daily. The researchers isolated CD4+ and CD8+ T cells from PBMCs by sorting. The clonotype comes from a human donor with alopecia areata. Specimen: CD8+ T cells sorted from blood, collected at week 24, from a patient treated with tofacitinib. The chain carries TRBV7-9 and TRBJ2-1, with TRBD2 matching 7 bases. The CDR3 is CASTPPGLGEGHEQFF. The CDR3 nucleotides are TGTGCCAGCACTCCCCCCGGACTAGGGGAGGGCCATGAGCAGTTCTTC.